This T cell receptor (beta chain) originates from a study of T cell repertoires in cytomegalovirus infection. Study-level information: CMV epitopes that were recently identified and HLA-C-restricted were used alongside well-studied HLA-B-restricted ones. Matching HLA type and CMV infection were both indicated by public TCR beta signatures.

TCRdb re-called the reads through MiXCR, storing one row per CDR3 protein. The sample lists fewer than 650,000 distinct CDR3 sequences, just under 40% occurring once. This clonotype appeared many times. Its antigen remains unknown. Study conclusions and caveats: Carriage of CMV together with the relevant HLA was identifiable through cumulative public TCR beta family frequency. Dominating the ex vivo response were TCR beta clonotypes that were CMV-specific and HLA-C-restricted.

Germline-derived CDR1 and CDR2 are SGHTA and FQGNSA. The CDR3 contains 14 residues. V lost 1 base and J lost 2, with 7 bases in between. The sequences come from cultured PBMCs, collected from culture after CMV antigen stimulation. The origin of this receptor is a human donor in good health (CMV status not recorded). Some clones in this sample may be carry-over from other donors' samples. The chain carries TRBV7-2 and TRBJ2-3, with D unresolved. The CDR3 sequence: CASSLVVNTDTQYF. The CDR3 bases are TGTGCCAGCAGCTTAGTGGTGAACACAGATACGCAGTATTTT.